The 23 T cell receptor beta chains below all came from one sample that was sequenced in a study of blood T cell repertoires in COVID-19. Sequencing was performed with immunoSEQ multiplex PCR; in TCRdb, only in-frame clones are kept and a portion is missing. Of more than 100,000 clones detected, more than 80% appear once; the ten largest clones hold roughly 4%. Sequenced material: peripheral blood. These receptors were taken from a man aged 35-49 years with acute or convalescent COVID-19.

The chain couples TRBV30 to TRBJ1-2, with 7 bases lining up with TRBD1. Looked up from germline, CDR1 is GTSNPN and CDR2 is SVGIG (reference sequence). The V and J ends lost 3 bases and 3 bases, in that order; junction bases with no gene match: 4. The CDR3 is 13 amino acids. CDR3 coding DNA: TGTGCCTGGAGGACAGGGTGGGACTATGGCTACACCTTC. Translation gives CAWRTGWDYGYTF.

In this sample, this clone turned up once. The CDR3 DNA reads TGTGCCAGCAGTAACCGGGGAGGGCCCGACGAGCAGTACTTC. Encoded protein: CASSNRGGPDEQYF. The V gene is TRBV7-9, the J gene TRBJ2-7, with 7 bases fitting TRBD2. Germline CDR1 and CDR2: SEHNR and FQNEAQ (reference sequence). The CDR3 contains 14 residues. The V segment lost 6 bases and the J segment 5 bases; nucleotides outside the gene matches: 10. The variable domain in full, with the rest retrieved from reference TRBV7-9 and TRBJ2-7, is DTGVSQNPRHKITKRGQNVTFRCDPISEHNRLYWYRQTLGQGPEFLTYFQNEAQLEKSRLLSDRFSAERPKGSFSTLEIQRTEQGDSAMYLCASSNRGGPDEQYFGPGTRLTVT.

CDR3 nucleotides: TGTGCCAGCAGCTTAGTCACAGGGGGAACCGGGGAGCTGTTTTTT. It encodes CASSLVTGGTGELFF. This rearrangement joins TRBV11-3 to TRBJ2-2; TRBD1 aligns across 8 bases. The trim removed 1 base at V and 5 bases at J, leaving 3 bases unmatched. Germline lookup yields CDR1 SGHNT and CDR2 YENEEA. The CDR3 sequence is 15 residues long.

The chain is built from TRBV4-1 and TRBJ2-1; the match to TRBD2 covers 9 bases. The germline V gene encodes CDR1 MGHRA and CDR2 YSYEKL. The CDR3 length is 16 residues. With 5 bases clipped from V and 3 bases from J, the junction kept 8 bases outside the gene matches. CDR3: CASSAGGPVLYNEQFF. The DNA for the CDR3 is TGCGCCAGCAGCGCGGGAGGGCCCGTGCTCTACAATGAGCAGTTCTTC.

The V and J genes are TRBV7-2 and TRBJ1-6; 8 nucleotides match TRBD1. Losses at the gene ends were 5 bases for V and 9 bases for J; bases not matched to a gene: 12. CDR1 and CDR2 (germline): SGHTA, FQGNSA. The CDR3 loop spans 16 amino acids. DNA of the CDR3: TGTGCCAGCAGCGCACAGGGGGGAAGACCACGTTCACCCCTCCACTTT. This sequence encodes CASSAQGGRPRSPLHF.

The V gene is TRBV7-9, the J gene TRBJ2-7, with D perhaps TRBD1 (6 bases). Trimming left V 5 bases short and J 4 bases short, with 21 bases between. This CDR3 has 16 amino acids. Germline V gives CDR1 SEHNR, CDR2 FQNEAQ (reference sequence). CDR3 in DNA: TGTGCCAGCAGCAACCACGGGACACCAACCGAATACGAGCAGTACTTC. Its translation is CASSNHGTPTEYEQYF.

The chain employs TRBV20-1 and TRBJ2-7, with TRBD2 as a possible D gene (5 bases). The CDR3 totals 13 residues. Trimming shortened V by 3 bases and J by 0 bases, and 9 bases separated the two germline ends. Germline V gene lookup returns CDR1 DFQATT and CDR2 SNEGSKA (reference sequence). CDR3 nucleotides: TGCAGTGCTAGTCATGGGAGCTCCTACGAGCAGTACTTC. Translating gives CSASHGSSYEQYF.

Comments on this clone: Other DNA sequences in this sample translate to the same CDR3. The gene calls are TRBV5-5 and TRBJ2-5; 7 bases map to TRBD2. The J segment lost 2 bases and the V segment lost 3 bases, leaving 1 base of the junction unmatched. This CDR3 spans 13 amino acids. Germline CDR1 and CDR2: SGHKS and YYEKEE (reference sequence). The CDR3 loop is CASSSGGQETQYF. CDR3 DNA sequence: TGTGCCAGCAGCTCGGGGGGACAAGAGACCCAGTACTTC.

This rearrangement joins TRBV6-6 to TRBJ2-7; 7 nucleotides align to TRBD1. The CDR3 is 17 residues long. The germline CDR1 and CDR2 sequences are MNHNY and SVGAGI (reference sequence). The V segment lost 5 bases and the J segment 0 bases; nucleotides outside the gene matches: 13. In DNA, the CDR3 is TGTGCCAGCAGTCAGCCCCGACAGGGTGGATTCTCCTACGAGCAGTACTTC. Its protein product is CASSQPRQGGFSYEQYF.

This clone showed up just once. The chain links TRBV7-9 to TRBJ2-1; 9 positions agree with TRBD1. V was clipped by 5 bases and J by 3 bases; unmatched bases: 14. The CDR3 is 18 residues long. Germline assignment: CDR1 SEHNR and CDR2 FQNEAQ (reference sequence). The CDR3 sequence is CASSPTKSGTGNYNEQFF. The CDR3 DNA reads TGTGCCAGCAGCCCGACTAAATCCGGGACAGGGAACTACAATGAGCAGTTCTTC.

CDR3 coding DNA: TGTGCCTGGAGTGTACGCGTGACAGGGGGCCTCATTTACGAGCAGTACTTC. Protein sequence: CAWSVRVTGGLIYEQYF. This chain joins TRBV30 and TRBJ2-7; 10 nucleotides align to TRBD1. The CDR3 loop spans 17 amino acids. The V gene end was trimmed by 0 bases and the J gene end by 4 bases; junction bases not matched to a gene: 12. Per the germline V gene, CDR1 is GTSNPN and CDR2 is SVGIG (reference sequence). Full variable domain (missing parts from reference TRBV30 and TRBJ2-7): SQTIHQWPATLVQPVGSPLSLECTVEGTSNPNLYWYRQAAGRGLQLLFYSVGIGQISSEVPQNLSASRPQDRQFILSSKKLLLSDSGFYLCAWSVRVTGGLIYEQYFGPGTRLTVT.

This clone was seen more than once but under ten times. V usage is TRBV5-1 and J usage is TRBJ2-1; D is perhaps TRBD1 (5 bases). Germline CDR1 is SGHRS and CDR2 is YFSETQ. The germline V and J ends were trimmed by 4 bases and 5 bases, with 13 bases remaining between them. The CDR3 has 14 residues. The CDR3 region has the DNA TGCGCCAGCAGCCCCCTTAGGGGCGACAATGAGCAGTTCTTC. Protein product: CASSPLRGDNEQFF.

The chain uses TRBV7-8 and TRBJ1-1; 7 nucleotides line up with TRBD1. This CDR3 spans 15 amino acids. Trimming cost V 2 bases and J 0 bases; bases outside gene matches: 3. Germline CDR1 reads SGHVS; CDR2 reads FQNEAQ. The CDR3 coding sequence is TGTGCCAGCAGCTTACTGGACAGGATGAACACTGAAGCTTTCTTT. Amino acid sequence: CASSLLDRMNTEAFF.

The chain has TRBV9 and TRBJ2-7; no firm D call. This CDR3 spans 13 amino acids. Germline assignment: CDR1 SGDLS and CDR2 YYNGEE. Trimming removed 4 bases from V and 2 bases from J, with 10 bases in between. CDR3: CASSPDTAYEQYF. CDR3 DNA: TGTGCCAGCAGCCCCGATACGGCCTACGAGCAGTACTTC.

The rearrangement joins TRBV5-4 to TRBJ2-1; 8 nucleotides line up with TRBD2. V was clipped by 1 base and J by 6 bases; unmatched bases: 6. CDR1 SGHNT and CDR2 YYREEE come from the germline V gene (reference sequence). The CDR3 spans 15 residues. The CDR3: CASSLRSGRVNEQFF. The DNA of the CDR3 is TGTGCCAGCAGCTTGCGGAGCGGGAGAGTCAATGAGCAGTTCTTC.

This clone occurred a few times. The chain couples TRBV7-9 to TRBJ2-1, with D possibly being TRBD1 (6 bases). Germline V gene lookup returns CDR1 SEHNR and CDR2 FQNEAQ (reference sequence). The CDR3 runs to 14 residues. The ends were cut back, 1 base at V and 3 bases at J, with 7 bases in the middle. In DNA form, the CDR3 reads TGTGCCAGCAGCTTAGGGGACAACTACAATGAGCAGTTCTTC. Protein product: CASSLGDNYNEQFF.

This clone has a handful of counts. V gene TRBV7-2 combines with J gene TRBJ1-4; D gene ambiguous. V was clipped by 3 bases and J by 1 base, with 12 bases between them. The CDR3 has 16 amino acids. CDR1 and CDR2 (germline): SGHTA, FQGNSA. The CDR3 DNA follows: TGTGCCAGCAGCTTGGAAGGAGGGTTAACTAATGAAAAACTGTTTTTT. Protein product: CASSLEGGLTNEKLFF.

The chain combines TRBV19 with TRBJ2-5; 10 bases align to TRBD2. Germline values: CDR1 LNHDA, CDR2 SQIVND (reference sequence). This CDR3 has 17 residues. The junction had 13 bases not matched to a gene; V was cut back by 5 bases and J by 4 bases. The CDR3 DNA sequence: TGTGCCAGTAGTCCCCGGTGGAGCGGGGGGGTAGGAGAGACCCAGTACTTC. It encodes CASSPRWSGGVGETQYF.

The rearrangement links TRBV7-6 to TRBJ1-5; TRBD1 matches at 9 bases. J lost 4 bases, V lost 5 bases, and 9 bases had no gene match. The CDR3 totals 16 residues. Germline V gene data show CDR1 as SGHVS and CDR2 as FNYEAQ. In DNA form, the CDR3 reads TGTGCCAGCAGCGCATATACAGGGGGCGAAAATCAGCCCCAGCATTTT. Translation gives CASSAYTGGENQPQHF.

The chain links TRBV5-6 to TRBJ1-3; D is perhaps TRBD1 (6 bases). CDR1 and CDR2 (germline): SGHDT, YYEEEE. The CDR3 extends over 16 amino acids. The germline V and J ends were trimmed by 4 bases and 2 bases, with 16 bases remaining between them. CDR3 protein: CASSQGTSRTGNTIYF. In DNA, the CDR3 is TGTGCCAGCAGCCAAGGGACAAGCAGGACTGGAAACACCATATATTTT.

The V gene is TRBV12-3 or TRBV12-4, the J gene TRBJ1-5; a possible D gene is TRBD1 (5 bases). The CDR3 is 11 residues long. Between the trimmed V and J ends, which lost 5 bases and 9 bases, there was a span of 8 bases. CDR3 bases: TGTGCCAGCAGTCTAAGGGGGCCCCAGCATTTT. This codes for CASSLRGPQHF.

The rearrangement uses TRBV10-1 and TRBJ1-5; TRBD1 agrees at 10 bases. V shed 5 bases, J shed 6 bases, and the junction held 10 bases outside the gene matches. CDR3 length equals 16 residues. CDR1 is WNHNN and CDR2 is SYGVQD in the germline V gene (reference sequence). The CDR3 sequence is CASSPKTGGRSQPQHF. CDR3 DNA sequence: TGCGCCAGCAGTCCGAAGACAGGGGGCAGAAGTCAGCCCCAGCATTTT.

This clone was picked up one time. The chain links TRBV15 to TRBJ1-2, with 9 positions matching TRBD1. Trimming cost V 5 bases and J 4 bases; bases outside gene matches: 8. There are 15 residues in the CDR3. Germline lookup yields CDR1 LNHNV and CDR2 YYDKDF (reference sequence). The CDR3 here is CATSSGQGAGYGYTF. The CDR3 DNA sequence: TGTGCCACCAGCTCGGGACAGGGCGCTGGCTATGGCTACACCTTC.